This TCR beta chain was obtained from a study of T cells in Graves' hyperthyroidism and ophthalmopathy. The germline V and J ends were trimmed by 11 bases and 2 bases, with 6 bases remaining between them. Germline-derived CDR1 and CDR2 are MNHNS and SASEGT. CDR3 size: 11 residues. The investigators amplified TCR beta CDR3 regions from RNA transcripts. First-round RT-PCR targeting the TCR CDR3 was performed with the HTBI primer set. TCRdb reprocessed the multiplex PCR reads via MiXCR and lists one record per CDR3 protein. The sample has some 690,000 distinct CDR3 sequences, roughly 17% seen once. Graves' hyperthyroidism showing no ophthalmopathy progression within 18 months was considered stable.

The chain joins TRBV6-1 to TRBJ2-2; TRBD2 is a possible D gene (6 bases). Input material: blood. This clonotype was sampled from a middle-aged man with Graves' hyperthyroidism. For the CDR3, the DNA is TGTGCCGCGGGAAACACCGGGGAGCTGTTTTTT. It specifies CAAGNTGELFF.